What follows are 26 T cell receptor beta chains derived from one specimen sequenced in a study of cytomegalovirus exposure and HLA in healthy donors. The PCR was carried out with 60 Vbeta primers and 13 Jbeta primers. Profiling relied on immunoSEQ multiplex PCR, and the TCRdb table lists in-frame clones only, not all of them. The data show about 130,000 clones, with 60% to 80% seen just once and under 8.5% held by the top ten. The sequenced sample consisted of PBMCs. The receptors were sampled from a male donor in good health and CMV-seronegative.

This chain uses TRBV5-1 with TRBJ2-5; D is unclear. The germline V and J ends were trimmed by 1 base and 0 bases, with 10 bases remaining between them. The CDR3 sequence is 15 residues long. Germline-derived CDR1 and CDR2 are SGHRS and YFSETQ. The CDR3 reads CASSLTVLNQETQYF. The DNA of the CDR3 is TGCGCCAGCAGCTTGACGGTACTCAACCAAGAGACCCAGTACTTC.

The CDR3 nucleotides read TGTGCCAGCGATCAAACCGGGACAGGGTACAATGAGCAGTTCTTC. Amino acid sequence: CASDQTGTGYNEQFF. This chain joins TRBV27 and TRBJ2-1, with TRBD1 matching 9 bases. V lost 8 bases and J lost 4; bases outside the gene matches: 9. CDR1 is MNHEY and CDR2 is SMNVEV in the germline V gene (reference sequence). CDR3 length equals 15 residues.

The chain links TRBV27 to TRBJ2-7; 7 nucleotides agree with TRBD2. Germline values: CDR1 MNHEY, CDR2 SMNVEV (reference sequence). The length of the CDR3 is 15 residues. Trimming at V came to 3 bases and at J to 4 bases, leaving 9 bases not matched to a gene. The CDR3 DNA follows: TGTGCCAGCAGTTTTACTGCTAGCGGTGGGTACGAGCAGTACTTC. Translated: CASSFTASGGYEQYF.

Of note for this clone: This same CDR3 is encoded by further DNA sequences in the sample. This chain joins TRBV19 and TRBJ1-2, with unresolved D. Deletions cut 2 bases from V and 5 bases from J, with 12 bases between. The CDR3 extends over 14 amino acids. CDR1 and CDR2 from the germline V gene are LNHDA and SQIVND (reference sequence). The CDR3 sequence: CASSIRGDWYGYTF. The DNA of the CDR3 is TGTGCCAGTAGTATAAGAGGTGACTGGTATGGCTACACCTTC.

The chain has TRBV19 and TRBJ1-5; possible D gene TRBD1, 5 bases. The CDR3 is 16 residues long. The V gene lost 7 bases and the J gene lost 6 bases, with 22 bases spanning the gap. The germline CDR1 and CDR2 sequences are LNHDA and SQIVND (reference sequence). The CDR3 sequence: CASTKTPEGGGQPQHF. CDR3 bases: TGTGCCAGTACCAAAACGCCAGAGGGCGGGGGTCAGCCCCAGCATTTT.

The chain combines TRBV9 with TRBJ1-2; 7 nucleotides agree with TRBD1. The V and J ends lost 3 bases and 2 bases, in that order; junction bases with no gene match: 7. Germline V gene lookup returns CDR1 SGDLS and CDR2 YYNGEE. The CDR3 consists of 15 residues. The CDR3 loop reads CASSASGTDNYGYTF. CDR3 DNA: TGTGCCAGCAGCGCATCCGGGACAGACAACTATGGCTACACCTTC.

The CDR3 is CASSPVNFYEQYF. CDR3 nucleotides: TGTGCCAGTAGCCCGGTCAATTTCTACGAGCAGTACTTC. V gene TRBV19 combines with J gene TRBJ2-7; no reliable D call. CDR3 length: 13 residues. Germline lookup yields CDR1 LNHDA and CDR2 SQIVND (reference sequence). V lost 6 bases and J 3 bases, leaving 12 bases between the germline ends.

This CDR3 reads CASEREGLYEQYF. CDR3 nucleotides: TGTGCCAGCGAGCGGGAGGGCCTGTACGAGCAGTACTTC. The chain combines TRBV21-1 with TRBJ2-7; the D call in the table, TRBD2, was not verified against the DNA. TRBV21-1 represents a pseudogene. The CDR3 extends over 13 amino acids.

This clone was counted only a few times. The chain links TRBV4-3 to TRBJ1-6; perhaps TRBD1 as D (5 bases). Trimming removed 6 bases from V and 0 bases from J, with 12 bases in between. CDR1 LGHNA and CDR2 YSLEER come from the germline V gene. This CDR3 contains 16 residues. CDR3 in DNA: TGCGCCAGCAGATTTACAGGAAGCTCCTATAATTCACCCCTCCACTTT. This gives the protein CASRFTGSSYNSPLHF.

This clone has only a few counts. The V call is TRBV11-2, the J call TRBJ2-5, with 8 nucleotides matching TRBD1. Trimming at V came to 5 bases and at J to 2 bases, leaving 13 bases not matched to a gene. The CDR3 covers 17 residues. Germline assignment: CDR1 SGHAT and CDR2 FQNNGV. CDR3 in amino acids: CASSPRPRGRRQETQYF. CDR3 sequence (DNA): TGTGCCAGCAGCCCAAGGCCCAGGGGGCGGCGGCAAGAGACCCAGTACTTC.

A few counts support this clone. This chain links TRBV27 with TRBJ2-1; 8 positions agree with TRBD1. J lost 8 bases, V lost 8 bases, and 14 bases had no gene match. Germline V gene data show CDR1 as MNHEY and CDR2 as SMNVEV (reference sequence). The CDR3 sequence is 15 residues long. The CDR3 nucleotides are TGTGCCAGCCTCCCTGCCAGGGGGCGCAGCGATGAGCAGTTCTTC. It is translated as CASLPARGRSDEQFF.

The rearrangement joins TRBV20-1 to TRBJ2-3; D remains unclear. In germline, CDR1 is DFQATT, CDR2 SNEGSKA (reference sequence). CDR3 length: 11 residues. The V end was cut by 6 bases, the J end by 3 bases, with 7 bases between. CDR3 region: CSAARTDTQYF. The CDR3 nucleotides read TGCAGTGCAGCCAGGACAGATACGCAGTATTTT.

This clone was seen more than once but under ten times. The chain links TRBV27 to TRBJ2-5; no clear D gene. CDR3 length: 13 residues. Trimming shortened V by 5 bases and J by 5 bases, and 12 bases separated the two germline ends. Germline V gives CDR1 MNHEY, CDR2 SMNVEV (reference sequence). CDR3 bases: TGTGCCAGCAGTGTGAGCGCTTGGGAGACCCAGTACTTC. This encodes CASSVSAWETQYF.

This clone has just a few counts. V and J are TRBV6-5 and TRBJ2-7; D ambiguous. Looked up from germline, CDR1 is MNHEY and CDR2 is SVGAGI. Between the trimmed V and J ends, which lost 6 bases and 2 bases, there was a span of 14 bases. This CDR3 region has 14 residues. DNA of the CDR3: TGTGCCAGCAGAAGACGCAGGAACACCTACGAGCAGTACTTC. It is translated as CASRRRRNTYEQYF.

This clone was recorded once. This chain uses TRBV6-6 with TRBJ2-3; weak D call: TRBD1 (5 bases). With 7 bases removed from V and 4 bases from J, the gap between germline ends came to 15 bases. The germline CDR1 and CDR2 sequences are MNHNY and SVGAGI (reference sequence). The CDR3 runs 14 residues. The CDR3 is CASTGHFLADTQYF. The CDR3 nucleotides read TGTGCCAGCACCGGACATTTCTTGGCAGATACGCAGTATTTT.

V usage is TRBV4-1 and J usage is TRBJ2-3; 9 nucleotides align to TRBD2. The germline V gene encodes CDR1 MGHRA and CDR2 YSYEKL. This CDR3 is built from 15 residues. J gave up 5 bases and V 3 bases, and 6 bases lay outside the gene matches. CDR3 coding DNA: TGCGCCAGCAGCCAGAGGTCAGCGGGAGGAGATACGCAGTATTTT. Amino acids: CASSQRSAGGDTQYF.

This chain connects TRBV9 to TRBJ2-3; TRBD2 matches 9 bases. The V segment lost 7 bases and the J segment 6 bases; nucleotides outside the gene matches: 6. This CDR3 is 13 amino acids long. CDR1 and CDR2 from the germline V gene are SGDLS and YYNGEE. The CDR3 nucleotides are TGTGCCAGCTCTCGGCGGGGGGGCGATACGCAGTATTTT. This codes for CASSRRGGDTQYF.

The chain is built from TRBV14 and TRBJ2-7; TRBD1 might be the D (6 bases). CDR1 is SGHDN and CDR2 is FVKESK in the germline V gene. CDR3 length: 13 amino acids. Trimming shortened V by 5 bases and J by 2 bases, and 10 bases separated the two germline ends. This CDR3 is CASSRTGTYEQYF. In DNA, the CDR3 is TGTGCCAGCAGCAGAACAGGGACCTACGAGCAGTACTTC. Full variable domain (missing parts from reference TRBV14 and TRBJ2-7): EAGVTQFPSHSVIEKGQTVTLRCDPISGHDNLYWYRRVMGKEIKFLLHFVKESKQDESGMPNNRFLAERTGGTYSTLKVQPAELEDSGVYFCASSRTGTYEQYFGPGTRLTVT.

The V gene is TRBV19, the J gene TRBJ2-7; a weak D match, TRBD2 (5 bases). The CDR3 has 13 residues. The germline V gene has CDR1 LNHDA and CDR2 SQIVND (reference sequence). Trimming left V 11 bases short and J 0 bases short, with 14 bases between. CDR3 residues: CAGQEVNSYEQYF. The CDR3 region has the DNA TGTGCCGGTCAGGAGGTTAACTCCTACGAGCAGTACTTC.

This clone was recorded once. The rearrangement joins TRBV7-6 to TRBJ1-1; 8 bases match TRBD1. Germline CDR1 and CDR2: SGHVS and FNYEAQ. The CDR3 covers 14 residues. Losses at the gene ends were 6 bases for V and 5 bases for J; bases not matched to a gene: 8. The CDR3 sequence is CASSQGQGKTEAFF. Here the CDR3 DNA reads TGTGCCAGCAGTCAAGGACAGGGCAAAACTGAAGCTTTCTTT.

The J gene is TRBJ1-3, the V gene TRBV28; perhaps TRBD1 as D (6 bases). The CDR3 contains 16 residues. In germline, CDR1 is MDHEN, CDR2 SYDVKM. Trimming removed 9 bases from V and 7 bases from J, with 25 bases in between. This CDR3 reads CASSDGTLSLVNTIYF. CDR3 nucleotides: TGTGCCAGTTCGGACGGGACACTCAGTTTGGTCAACACCATATATTTT.

This chain links TRBV2 with TRBJ1-5, with a tentative D call TRBD1 (5 bases). Germline CDR1 reads SNHLY; CDR2 reads FYNNEI. V dropped 6 bases and J dropped 6 bases, with 12 bases sitting between them. This CDR3 has 13 amino acids. The CDR3 sequence is CASSLPGLQPQHF. Written as DNA, the CDR3 is TGTGCCAGCAGCCTCCCGGGACTTCAGCCCCAGCATTTT.

This chain connects TRBV28 to TRBJ1-5; tentative D call: TRBD1 (6 bases). Trimming pared 7 bases from V and 9 bases from J, leaving 10 bases between. Germline V gives CDR1 MDHEN, CDR2 SYDVKM. CDR3 size: 11 residues. CDR3 protein: CASMGTRPQHF. CDR3 DNA sequence: TGTGCCAGCATGGGGACAAGGCCCCAGCATTTT.

The chain joins TRBV2 to TRBJ2-1; D ambiguous. The CDR3 length is 12 residues. With 6 bases removed from V and 4 bases from J, the gap between germline ends came to 7 bases. Germline lookup yields CDR1 SNHLY and CDR2 FYNNEI. The CDR3 DNA sequence: TGTGCCAGCAGGGGCCGGTACAATGAGCAGTTCTTC. Its protein product is CASRGRYNEQFF.

The chain links TRBV28 to TRBJ1-6; 9 bases line up with TRBD1. V gave up 1 base and J gave up 8 bases; unmatched junction bases: 12. Germline V gene lookup returns CDR1 MDHEN and CDR2 SYDVKM. The CDR3 spans 18 residues. The DNA of the CDR3 is TGTGCCAGCAGTTTATTCGGGGATAGACAGGGGGTTTATTCACCCCTCCACTTT. This sequence encodes CASSLFGDRQGVYSPLHF.

This clone is a singleton in its sample. The V and J genes are TRBV5-6 and TRBJ2-6; D uncertain. Between the trimmed V and J ends, which lost 0 bases and 2 bases, there was a span of 6 bases. Germline-derived CDR1 and CDR2 are SGHDT and YYEEEE. This CDR3 is built from 15 residues. CDR3 bases: TGTGCCAGCAGCTTGGTGGAGCCTGGGGCCAACGTCCTGACTTTC. It specifies CASSLVEPGANVLTF.